This passage covers 8 T cell receptor beta chains from one sample sequenced in a study of Graves' ophthalmopathy and Graves' hyperthyroidism. As the template, RNA transcripts were used to amplify TCR beta CDR3 regions. A first-round RT-PCR used HTBI primers, followed by a second-round multiplex PCR. One entry per CDR3 protein, called by TCRdb with MiXCR from the multiplex PCR reads. The data contain about 700,000 distinct CDR3 sequences, roughly two fifths of them seen just once; the ten biggest clones take up 44%. Specimen: peripheral blood. Source of these receptors: an adult man with Graves' ophthalmopathy.

This clonotype was recorded a few times. V and J are TRBV7-9 and TRBJ2-7; no definite D call. The V gene lost 5 bases and the J gene lost 6 bases, with 11 bases spanning the gap. Germline lookup yields CDR1 SEHNR and CDR2 FQNEAQ (reference sequence). The CDR3 has 12 amino acids. The DNA for the CDR3 is TGTGCCAGCAGCATAAACGGTCTCGAGCAGTACTTC. This sequence encodes CASSINGLEQYF.

The chain employs TRBV4-2 and TRBJ1-2; D perhaps matches TRBD1 (5 bases). Looked up from germline, CDR1 is LGHNA and CDR2 is YNFKEQ. Trimming pared 4 bases from V and 4 bases from J, leaving 22 bases between. This CDR3 has 17 residues. CDR3 sequence (DNA): TGTGCCAGCAGCCCTGGGGGTATAAATGGCAGGATCTATGGCTACACCTTC. Translated, it gives CASSPGGINGRIYGYTF.

This clonotype has only a few counts. The CDR3 sequence is CASSRTGADEQYF. CDR3 DNA: TGTGCCAGCAGTCGGACAGGGGCTGACGAGCAGTACTTC. The rearrangement uses TRBV9 and TRBJ2-7; 9 bases match TRBD1. The CDR3 runs to 13 residues. In germline, CDR1 is SGDLS, CDR2 YYNGEE. V was pared by 5 bases and J by 5 bases, with 5 bases of the junction left unmatched.

This clonotype showed up many times. This chain uses TRBV12-3 or TRBV12-4 with TRBJ2-6, with D maybe TRBD1 (6 bases). V dropped 6 bases and J dropped 1 base, with 10 bases sitting between them. This CDR3 contains 15 residues. For the CDR3, the DNA is TGTGCCAGCAGAACAACAGGGTCTGGGGCCAACGTCCTGACTTTC. Translation gives CASRTTGSGANVLTF.

Many counts were recorded for this clonotype. This rearrangement joins TRBV29-1 to TRBJ1-2, with TRBD1 matching over 8 bases. V gave up 4 bases and J gave up 4 bases; unmatched junction bases: 5. Germline V gene data show CDR1 as SQVTM and CDR2 as ANQGSEA. The CDR3 has 13 residues. CDR3 DNA: TGCAGCGTTGGGCAGGGGGCAAGCTATGGCTACACCTTC. Protein: CSVGQGASYGYTF.

To note about this clonotype: A much larger clone is a single base away; this may be a read error. V and J are TRBV10-3 and TRBJ1-5, with a possible D match to TRBD1 (6 bases). V was shortened by 4 bases and J by 2 bases, with 12 bases between the two germline ends. Per germline, CDR1 ENHRY and CDR2 SYGVKD. The CDR3 sequence is 15 residues long. This CDR3 is CAISGGGAGNQPQHF. Here the CDR3 DNA reads TGTGCCATCAGTGGGGGGGGGGCCGGCAATCAGCCCCAGCATTTT.

This clonotype turned up a few times. The J gene is TRBJ1-5, the V gene TRBV20-1; 8 nucleotides match TRBD1. CDR3 length equals 16 residues. Germline values: CDR1 DFQATT, CDR2 SNEGSKA (reference sequence). The V gene end was trimmed by 4 bases and the J gene end by 1 base; junction bases not matched to a gene: 9. Written as DNA, the CDR3 is TGCAGTGCTACGGACAGGGCATGGGGAAGCAATCAGCCCCAGCATTTT. It yields the protein CSATDRAWGSNQPQHF.

V gene TRBV28 combines with J gene TRBJ2-7; D gene unclear. Germline lookup yields CDR1 MDHEN and CDR2 SYDVKM. Trimming shortened V by 7 bases and J by 3 bases, and 10 bases separated the two germline ends. CDR3 length: 12 amino acids. As DNA, the CDR3 is TGTGCCAGCACCAGTGGCCTCTACGAGCAGTACTTC. Amino acid sequence: CASTSGLYEQYF.